The T cell receptor beta chain described here comes from a study of blood T cell repertoires in COVID-19. The CDR3 extends over 15 amino acids. V was shortened by 0 bases and J by 2 bases, with 8 bases between the two germline ends. CDR1 is SGHAT and CDR2 is FQNNGV in the germline V gene. Study processing details: The authors estimated nucleated cell counts from reference gene primer amplification. The method was immunoSEQ multiplex PCR; TCRdb's version includes in-frame clones alone and lacks a portion of them. From that table come the V and J calls and clone size; the DNA was used to work out D and trimming. The sample contains fewer than 250,000 clones, about 83% of which appear only once. This clone occurred once.

Sequenced: peripheral blood. The rearrangement uses TRBV11-2 and TRBJ2-1; D remains ambiguous. This receptor was identified in a woman in her 70s with active or convalescent COVID-19. CDR3 sequence: CASSLERQTYNEQFF. In DNA form, the CDR3 reads TGTGCCAGCAGCTTAGAACGCCAGACCTACAATGAGCAGTTCTTC.